A single sample gave rise to the 22 T cell receptor beta chains below, sequenced in a study of cytomegalovirus exposure and HLA in healthy donors. PCR involved 60 Vbeta and 13 Jbeta primers. Using immunoSEQ multiplex PCR, the repertoire was profiled, and TCRdb retains in-frame clones only, with some absent. Found here are 150,000 to 200,000 clones, around 81% of them singletons; the top ten hold under 2%. Sequences were obtained from PBMCs. The receptors come from a man aged 40-49 years in good health and CMV-seronegative.

In this sample, this clone turned up once. V and J are TRBV30 and TRBJ2-3, with D perhaps TRBD1 (5 bases). CDR3 length equals 12 residues. Germline V lookup: CDR1 GTSNPN, CDR2 SVGIG (reference sequence). Trimming took 2 bases from V and 4 from J, leaving 7 bases between them. CDR3 DNA sequence: TGTGCCTGGAGTTCAGGGTCAGATACGCAGTATTTT. Translating gives CAWSSGSDTQYF.

The chain recombines TRBV6-5 with TRBJ2-3, with 7 nucleotides matching TRBD1. Trimming cost V 0 bases and J 7 bases; bases outside gene matches: 4. Germline assignment: CDR1 MNHEY and CDR2 SVGAGI. The CDR3 has 14 amino acids. CDR3 nucleotide sequence: TGTGCCAGCAGTTACTCTGGACAGGCGCATACGCAGTATTTT. It codes for CASSYSGQAHTQYF.

This rearrangement joins TRBV19 to TRBJ1-2, with D unclear. This CDR3 contains 11 residues. Germline-derived CDR1 and CDR2 are LNHDA and SQIVND (reference sequence). V lost 10 bases to trimming and J lost 4 bases, with 10 bases between them. CDR3 sequence (DNA): TGTGCCACTGCGGGGTTCTATGGCTACACCTTC. Translated: CATAGFYGYTF.

The chain has TRBV7-3 and TRBJ2-3, with 9 bases lining up with TRBD1. J gave up 2 bases and V 3 bases, and 3 bases lay outside the gene matches. The CDR3 is made up of 15 amino acids. Germline CDR1 is SGHTA and CDR2 is FQGTGA. CDR3 sequence reads: CASSFDRGSTDTQYF. The DNA of the CDR3 is TGTGCCAGCAGCTTCGACAGGGGGTCCACAGATACGCAGTATTTT.

This clone was seen a single time. The J gene is TRBJ2-2, the V gene TRBV7-2, with 11 bases aligning to TRBD2. CDR1 is SGHTA, CDR2 FQGNSA, per germline. The length of the CDR3 is 16 residues. The V gene end was trimmed by 4 bases and the J gene end by 7 bases; junction bases not matched to a gene: 8. The CDR3 nucleotides read TGTGCCAGCAGCTCTACTAGCGGGAGAGAGGGCGGGGAGCTGTTTTTT. It specifies CASSSTSGREGGELFF.

This chain uses TRBV6-1 with TRBJ2-4; 10 bases fit TRBD2. Germline-derived CDR1 and CDR2 are MNHNS and SASEGT. This CDR3 comprises 17 residues. J gave up 3 bases and V 4 bases, and 9 bases lay outside the gene matches. The CDR3 spells CASSAPGLASYKNIQYF. For the CDR3, the DNA is TGTGCCAGCAGTGCCCCGGGACTAGCGTCTTACAAAAACATTCAGTACTTC.

This chain uses TRBV6-5 with TRBJ1-1; possibly TRBD1 for D (5 bases). Germline CDR1 and CDR2: MNHEY and SVGAGI. CDR3 length: 14 amino acids. V lost 6 bases and J 1 base, leaving 12 bases between the germline ends. For the CDR3, the DNA is TGTGCCAGCAGCCGCAGGGAGGCGAACACTGAAGCTTTCTTT. This translates into CASSRREANTEAFF.

The chain employs TRBV28 and TRBJ2-3; 7 bases are a match to TRBD1. The germline V gene encodes CDR1 MDHEN and CDR2 SYDVKM. This CDR3 has 13 amino acids. The V and J ends lost 3 bases and 7 bases, in that order; junction bases with no gene match: 4. The CDR3 spells CASSLKGAYTQYF. DNA for the CDR3: TGTGCCAGCAGTTTGAAGGGGGCTTATACGCAGTATTTT. Full variable domain (outside the CDR3, taken from reference TRBV28 and TRBJ2-3): DVKVTQSSRYLVKRTGEKVFLECVQDMDHENMFWYRQDPGLGLRLIYFSYDVKMKEKGDIPEGYSVSREKKERFSLILESASTNQTSMYLCASSLKGAYTQYFGPGTRLTVL.

V is TRBV4-1 and J is TRBJ2-1, with no clear D. The CDR3 runs 13 residues. From germline, CDR1 is MGHRA and CDR2 YSYEKL. V was trimmed by 2 bases and J by 7 bases, leaving 9 bases between them. The CDR3 region is CASSQSPRNEQFF. The CDR3, as DNA: TGCGCCAGCAGCCAAAGCCCCCGGAATGAGCAGTTCTTC.

The table lists this clone with a count of one. The J gene is TRBJ2-7, the V gene TRBV11-3; D may be TRBD2 (6 bases). Germline values: CDR1 SGHNT, CDR2 YENEEA. The CDR3 has 13 amino acids. V was cut by 4 bases and J by 1 base, with 8 bases left in between. The CDR3 bases are TGTGCCAGCAGCTCGGGACTTTCCTACGAGCAGTACTTC. Translated, it gives CASSSGLSYEQYF.

Worth noting for this clone: The junction departs from the called germline gene at one end, perhaps through a read error. The gene calls are TRBV27 and TRBJ2-1; tentative D call: TRBD1 (5 bases). The CDR3 has 15 residues. Germline V gene lookup returns CDR1 MNHEY and CDR2 SMNVEV (reference sequence). In DNA form, the CDR3 reads TGTGCCAGCAGTCTGGGGCTAAGCTCCTACAATGAGCGGTTCTTC. It encodes CASSLGLSSYNERFF.

The chain is built from TRBV5-1 and TRBJ2-7, with 7 bases lining up with TRBD1. The CDR3 runs to 14 residues. Trimming removed 0 bases from V and 2 bases from J; junction bases left unmatched: 2. Germline V lookup: CDR1 SGHRS, CDR2 YFSETQ. The CDR3 coding sequence is TGCGCCAGCAGCTTGGCAGGGACAGCCTACGAGCAGTACTTC. Translation: CASSLAGTAYEQYF.

V and J are TRBV9 and TRBJ1-1, with TRBD1 matching over 7 bases. Germline CDR1 is SGDLS and CDR2 is YYNGEE. This CDR3 comprises 13 residues. V was pared by 7 bases and J by 1 base, with 4 bases of the junction left unmatched. Here the CDR3 reads CASGQVENTEAFF. The CDR3 coding sequence is TGTGCCAGCGGACAGGTTGAGAACACTGAAGCTTTCTTT.

This clone was counted a few times. The V call is TRBV27, the J call TRBJ2-7; 11 nucleotides line up with TRBD2. Germline V gene sequence: CDR1 MNHEY, CDR2 SMNVEV (reference sequence). The CDR3 totals 16 residues. The junction had 9 bases not matched to a gene; V was cut back by 8 bases and J by 0 bases. The CDR3 here is CASGKTSGASSYEQYF. CDR3 in DNA: TGTGCCAGCGGTAAGACTAGCGGGGCTAGCTCCTACGAGCAGTACTTC.

V gene TRBV5-1 combines with J gene TRBJ2-1; 11 nucleotides agree with TRBD2. The germline gives CDR1 SGHRS, CDR2 YFSETQ. The CDR3 consists of 16 residues. J gave up 4 bases and V 2 bases, and 5 bases lay outside the gene matches. The CDR3 loop reads CASSFSGRGDYNEQFF. The DNA of the CDR3 is TGCGCCAGCAGCTTTAGCGGGAGGGGGGATTACAATGAGCAGTTCTTC. The variable domain in full, with the rest retrieved from reference TRBV5-1 and TRBJ2-1, is KAGVTQTPRYLIKTRGQQVTLSCSPISGHRSVSWYQQTPGQGLQFLFEYFSETQRNKGNFPGRFSGRQFSNSRSEMNVSTLELGDSALYLCASSFSGRGDYNEQFFGPGTRLTVL.

The table lists this clone with a few counts. The chain combines TRBV7-7 with TRBJ2-5, with D possibly matching TRBD1 (6 bases). This CDR3 region has 15 residues. V was trimmed by 5 bases and J by 2 bases, leaving 15 bases between them. CDR1 and CDR2 (germline): SSHAT, FNYEAQ (reference sequence). Written as DNA, the CDR3 is TGTGCCAGCAGCCCAGGGACACTCAATCAAGAGACCCAGTACTTC. The encoded protein is CASSPGTLNQETQYF.

This chain connects TRBV28 to TRBJ1-5; 11 bases are a match to TRBD1. Trimming removed 6 bases from V and 5 bases from J; junction bases left unmatched: 3. The CDR3 spans 14 residues. The germline gives CDR1 MDHEN, CDR2 SYDVKM. The CDR3 DNA is TGTGCCAGCAGCCGGGACAGGGGGGATCAGCCCCAGCATTTT. Translated: CASSRDRGDQPQHF.

V and J are TRBV6-1 and TRBJ2-3; TRBD2 matches at 9 bases. The V and J ends lost 4 bases and 0 bases, in that order; junction bases with no gene match: 5. CDR1 and CDR2 from the germline V gene are MNHNS and SASEGT. This CDR3 is built from 16 residues. The CDR3 DNA sequence: TGTGCCAGCAGTGTTCTAGCGGGGACTAGCACAGATACGCAGTATTTT. It codes for CASSVLAGTSTDTQYF.

In this sample, this clone turned up a few times. The genes are TRBV6-1 and TRBJ1-4, with 8 bases that match TRBD1. CDR1 is MNHNS and CDR2 is SASEGT in the germline V gene. The CDR3 is made up of 16 amino acids. V dropped 4 bases and J dropped 8; count of bases not matched to a gene: 12. DNA of the CDR3: TGTGCCAGCAGTGGATCCTACAGGGGGTCGGGGGAAAAACTGTTTTTT. Its translation is CASSGSYRGSGEKLFF.

This chain links TRBV27 with TRBJ2-3, with 9 bases lining up with TRBD2. The germline CDR1 and CDR2 sequences are MNHEY and SMNVEV (reference sequence). Trimming at V came to 2 bases and at J to 3 bases, leaving 9 bases not matched to a gene. The CDR3 sequence is 17 residues long. CDR3 DNA: TGTGCCAGCAGTTTACTCCCGTCTAGCGGGAAAACAGATACGCAGTATTTT. Residues: CASSLLPSSGKTDTQYF.

This clone was seen just once. The rearrangement joins TRBV6-5 to TRBJ2-7; 9 positions agree with TRBD1. The germline CDR1 and CDR2 sequences are MNHEY and SVGAGI. The J segment lost 4 bases and the V segment lost 6 bases, leaving 10 bases of the junction unmatched. The CDR3 runs 15 residues. The DNA of the CDR3 is TGTGCCAGCAGGTCCCCCCGGGACAGGGTGTACGAGCAGTACTTC. It encodes CASRSPRDRVYEQYF.

The V gene is TRBV27, the J gene TRBJ1-2; D gene ambiguous. The germline V gene encodes CDR1 MNHEY and CDR2 SMNVEV (reference sequence). This CDR3 comprises 16 residues. The germline V and J ends were trimmed by 6 bases and 2 bases, with 19 bases remaining between them. The DNA of the CDR3 is TGTGCCAGCAGGCCAACGGGGTACCTGACCAACTATGGCTACACCTTC. It is translated as CASRPTGYLTNYGYTF.